These 7 T cell receptor beta chains came from one sample sequenced in a study of T cell responses to AZD1222 COVID-19 vaccine. Generated by immunoSEQ multiplex PCR, the TCRdb table keeps only in-frame clones and is missing some. The sample lists some 65,000 clones, 79% occurring once. The sample was peripheral blood, taken on day 0 of MenACWY control vaccination. The receptors originated from an adult in good health.

The V and J genes are TRBV5-4 and TRBJ1-1, with D unresolved. V was pared by 5 bases and J by 8 bases, with 10 bases between. The CDR3 sequence is 11 residues long. The V gene's germline CDR1 is SGHNT and CDR2 YYREEE (reference sequence). The CDR3 nucleotides read TGTGCCAGCAGACCCCGCGGGGAAGCTTTCTTT. Its protein is CASRPRGEAFF.

V and J are TRBV3-1 (or the pseudogene TRBV3-2) and TRBJ2-5; D is uncertain. CDR1 and CDR2 from the germline V gene are LGHDT and YNNKEL (reference sequence). The length of the CDR3 is 15 residues. The V end was cut by 0 bases, the J end by 2 bases, with 10 bases between. Written as DNA, the CDR3 is TGTGCCAGCAGCCAAGAAGGCCTGACTCAAGAGACCCAGTACTTC. Residues: CASSQEGLTQETQYF.

This clone was counted a few times. This chain uses TRBV10-2 with TRBJ2-2; 12 bases align to TRBD2. The CDR3 contains 17 residues. The germline gives CDR1 WSHSY, CDR2 SAAADI. With 7 bases clipped from V and 7 bases from J, the junction kept 13 bases outside the gene matches. This chain's CDR3 is CASKGLAGSFNGGELFF. The CDR3 DNA sequence: TGCGCCAGCAAAGGACTAGCGGGATCTTTTAATGGCGGGGAGCTGTTTTTT.

The V call is TRBV29-1, the J call TRBJ1-2; TRBD1 might be the D (6 bases). The CDR3 loop spans 13 amino acids. V was trimmed by 4 bases and J by 2 bases, leaving 11 bases between them. Looked up from germline, CDR1 is SQVTM and CDR2 is ANQGSEA. Here the CDR3 DNA reads TGCAGCGTTGGGGGCAGGGGAAACTATGGCTACACCTTC. Translation: CSVGGRGNYGYTF.

The chain combines TRBV19 with TRBJ2-2; TRBD2 agrees at 7 bases. With V trimmed by 7 bases and J by 4 bases, 9 bases remained unmatched. Germline V gene lookup returns CDR1 LNHDA and CDR2 SQIVND (reference sequence). The CDR3 runs 15 residues. CDR3 in DNA: TGTGCCAGTATGGGAGGGCCGACGTTCACCGGGGAGCTGTTTTTT. It is translated as CASMGGPTFTGELFF.

This rearrangement joins TRBV12-2 to TRBJ2-3; TRBD1, as called in the table, went unchecked against the DNA. TRBV12-2 is a pseudogene locus. This CDR3 has 15 amino acids. CDR3 DNA sequence: TGTGCAAGTCGCGGCAGGGGTCGTCGGGCGGATACGCAGTATTTT. Translation: CASRGRGRRADTQYF.

The chain combines TRBV6-5 with TRBJ1-2; D gene ambiguous. From germline, CDR1 is MNHEY and CDR2 SVGAGI. Between the trimmed V and J ends, which lost 2 bases and 0 bases, there was a span of 7 bases. This CDR3 comprises 14 residues. CDR3 region: CASSYRAPNYGYTF. DNA for the CDR3: TGTGCCAGCAGTTACCGGGCACCTAACTATGGCTACACCTTC.